Below, 9 T cell receptor beta chains from the same sample are listed, as sequenced in a study of post-analysis software for immune sequencing data. Findings and caveats of the study: TRBV segments more frequent in patients than in controls numbered roughly 5 and included TRBV5-6, TRBV5-1 and TRBV20-1.

Prepared TCR beta cDNA libraries contained unique molecular identifiers. In TCRdb, the PCR reads were re-called with MiXCR into one record per CDR3 protein. The sample has about 770,000 distinct CDR3 sequences, around 45% seen once; the top ten hold 4.9%. Antigens for these TCRs are unknown. What was sequenced was blood. The origin of the receptors is a girl between 5 and 17 years old with multiple sclerosis.

The DNA for the CDR3 is TGTGCCAGCAGCCCCGGACAGGGTTACACTGAAGCTTTCTTT. This sequence encodes CASSPGQGYTEAFF. The V gene is TRBV7-3, the J gene TRBJ1-1; 8 positions match TRBD1. The CDR3 spans 14 residues. The trim removed 5 bases at V and 3 bases at J, leaving 5 bases unmatched. Per germline, CDR1 SGHTA and CDR2 FQGTGA.

This chain uses TRBV28 with TRBJ2-7; D may be TRBD1 (6 bases). Trimming pared 6 bases from V and 0 bases from J, leaving 18 bases between. This CDR3 has 16 residues. CDR1 MDHEN and CDR2 SYDVKM come from the germline V gene. CDR3 loop: CASSPRTGTHSYEQYF. The CDR3 bases are TGTGCCAGCAGCCCCCGAACCGGGACACACTCCTACGAGCAGTACTTC.

The chain uses TRBV4-3 and TRBJ2-7, with D unresolved. There are 14 residues in the CDR3. The germline V and J ends were trimmed by 1 base and 7 bases, with 14 bases remaining between them. Germline CDR1 and CDR2: LGHNA and YSLEER. DNA of the CDR3: TGCGCCAGCAGCCAAGTGAACGGCCTAGGGGAGCAGTACTTC. Encoded protein: CASSQVNGLGEQYF.

The CDR3 nucleotides are TGTGCCAGCAGCCCCTCGGCGGTGGCGGATACGCAGTATTTT. Translation: CASSPSAVADTQYF. V and J are TRBV2 and TRBJ2-3, with D hard to call. The germline V gene has CDR1 SNHLY and CDR2 FYNNEI. CDR3 length: 14 residues. Trimming cost V 6 bases and J 6 bases, with 16 bases left between them.

In its sample, this clonotype was seen a few times. V and J are TRBV25-1 and TRBJ2-5, with TRBD1 as a possible D gene (5 bases). V dropped 1 base and J dropped 5 bases, with 26 bases sitting between them. Germline CDR1 and CDR2: MGHDK and SYGVNS. This CDR3 is 19 amino acids long. The CDR3 loop reads CASSEFVTDVSLPQETQYF. The CDR3 DNA follows: TGTGCCAGCAGTGAATTTGTGACAGATGTATCATTGCCCCAGGAGACCCAGTACTTC.

This clonotype was observed many times. The chain recombines TRBV18 with TRBJ2-1; 8 bases agree with TRBD2. In germline, CDR1 is KGHSH, CDR2 LQKENI. This CDR3 comprises 16 residues. Trimming cost V 0 bases and J 7 bases; bases outside gene matches: 8. The CDR3 nucleotides are TGTGCCAGCTCACCACCGACCGGGAGGGTGAGGAATGAGCAGTTCTTC. Translation: CASSPPTGRVRNEQFF.

This clonotype turned up a few times. V usage is TRBV10-1 and J usage is TRBJ2-5; unclear D gene. Germline V gene sequence: CDR1 WNHNN, CDR2 SYGVQD (reference sequence). V was cut by 6 bases and J by 1 base, with 15 bases left in between. There are 15 residues in the CDR3. CDR3 DNA sequence: TGCGCCAGCAGCCCTGGGCAGCTCCTCCAAGAGACCCAGTACTTC. Protein product: CASSPGQLLQETQYF.

In this sample, this clonotype turned up a few times. V usage is TRBV12-3 or TRBV12-4 and J usage is TRBJ1-5, with a weak D call TRBD1 (5 bases). This CDR3 comprises 14 residues. V was trimmed by 6 bases and J by 0 bases, leaving 9 bases between them. CDR3 protein: CASRSGGSNQPQHF. CDR3 nucleotides: TGTGCCAGCAGGTCCGGGGGTAGCAATCAGCCCCAGCATTTT.

The chain employs TRBV11-2 and TRBJ2-1; 7 bases map to TRBD1. Germline trimming cut 5 bases from V and 2 bases from J; bases unmatched to any gene: 9. Germline lookup yields CDR1 SGHAT and CDR2 FQNNGV. The CDR3 is made up of 16 amino acids. This CDR3 reads CASSLNRDSTYNEQFF. CDR3 bases: TGTGCCAGCAGCCTAAACCGGGACAGTACCTACAATGAGCAGTTCTTC.